A selection of T cell receptor beta chains follows, all from one sample in a study of cytotoxic CD8 clonotypes in ibrutinib-treated CLL. Sequencing was performed with immunoSEQ multiplex PCR; in TCRdb, only in-frame clones are kept and a portion is missing. Here the sample spans tens of thousands of clones, roughly 80% being singletons. Specimen: PBMCs, collected after 24 months of ibrutinib treatment. The source of these receptors is a human donor with chronic lymphocytic leukemia. Each CDR3 is given with its conserved first and last residue. A D gene is named only where the DNA matches it firmly. Clone sizes are given selectively: once, few, many, or a class where the clone is expanded.

clone_size	j_call	v_call	d_call	cdr3_aa	cdr3_nt
once	TRBJ2-2	TRBV9	-	CASSVGVYTDTGELFF	TGTGCCAGCAGCGTAGGTGTGTACACCGACACCGGGGAGCTGTTTTTT
-	TRBJ2-7	TRBV6-5	TRBD1	CASSYGRTGTYEQYF	TGTGCCAGCAGTTACGGACGGACAGGGACCTACGAGCAGTACTTC
-	TRBJ2-1	TRBV27	-	CASSSGPEEQFF	TGTGCCAGCAGTTCCGGACCCGAGGAGCAGTTCTTC
-	TRBJ2-5	TRBV15	TRBD1	CATSRGQGRQETQYF	TGTGCCACCAGCAGAGGACAGGGGAGACAAGAGACCCAGTACTTC
-	TRBJ2-3	TRBV10-3	TRBD2	CAISGTSGSTDTQYF	TGTGCCATCAGCGGGACTAGCGGAAGCACAGATACGCAGTATTTT
once	TRBJ2-1	TRBV7-3	-	CASSPWAGSNEQFF	TGTGCCAGCAGCCCATGGGCAGGGTCCAATGAGCAGTTCTTC
-	TRBJ2-3	TRBV7-2	TRBD1	CASSLDVTGGWDTQYF	TGTGCCAGCAGCTTAGACGTGACAGGGGGCTGGGATACGCAGTATTTT
-	TRBJ1-5	TRBV28	-	CASSPQVRLSNQPQHF	TGTGCCAGCAGCCCTCAGGTGAGACTCAGCAATCAGCCCCAGCATTTT
-	TRBJ2-7	TRBV5-1	-	CASRTDSYEQYF	TGCGCCAGCAGGACGGACTCCTACGAGCAGTACTTC
-	TRBJ2-2	TRBV4-1	TRBD1	CASSRGQGRNTGELFF	TGCGCCAGCAGCCGAGGACAGGGGAGGAACACCGGGGAGCTGTTTTTT
-	TRBJ1-2	TRBV19	-	CASSPGGRPNYGYTF	TGTGCCAGTAGTCCCGGCGGGCGACCCAACTATGGCTACACCTTC
-	TRBJ2-1	TRBV2	-	CASSEGQGNNEQFF	TGTGCCAGCAGTGAAGGGCAGGGGAACAATGAGCAGTTCTTC
-	TRBJ2-5	TRBV4-3	-	CASSQGQGSETQYF	TGCGCCAGCAGCCAAGGTCAGGGGTCAGAGACCCAGTACTTC
-	TRBJ2-2	TRBV19	TRBD1	CASSPRDRDSGELFF	TGTGCCAGTAGTCCCCGGGACAGGGATTCCGGGGAGCTGTTTTTT
few	TRBJ2-3	TRBV5-1	-	CASSLSTDTQYF	TGCGCCAGCAGCTTGTCCACAGATACGCAGTATTTT
-	TRBJ1-2	TRBV5-4	TRBD1	CASSSSGQVPYGYTF	TGTGCCAGCAGCTCCTCCGGACAGGTCCCGTATGGCTACACCTTC
-	TRBJ2-1	TRBV9	TRBD2	CASSPRLAHEQFF	TGTGCCAGCAGCCCTAGACTAGCCCATGAGCAGTTCTTC
-	TRBJ2-2	TRBV7-2	-	CASSRYDRPNTGELFF	TGTGCCAGCAGCCGATACGACAGGCCGAACACCGGGGAGCTGTTTTTT
-	TRBJ2-1	TRBV6-5	-	CASSYEAGPTDEQFF	TGTGCCAGCAGTTACGAGGCAGGGCCGACCGATGAGCAGTTCTTC
many	TRBJ2-7	TRBV28	-	CASSSRTRDPEQYF	TGTGCCAGCAGTTCCCGGACAAGGGACCCCGAGCAGTACTTC
large	TRBJ2-6	TRBV4-1	-	CASSQGVVSGANVLTF	TGCGCCAGCAGCCAAGGGGTTGTCTCTGGGGCCAACGTCCTGACTTTC
-	TRBJ2-7	TRBV5-1	TRBD2	CASSIGLAGSYEQYF	TGCGCCAGCAGCATCGGACTAGCGGGCTCCTACGAGCAGTACTTC
few	TRBJ2-1	TRBV27	-	CASSYRNEQFF	TGTGCCAGCAGTTATCGGAATGAGCAGTTCTTC
-	TRBJ1-5	TRBV19	-	CASSTHRERYDQPQHF	TGTGCCAGTAGTACACACAGGGAAAGGTACGATCAGCCCCAGCATTTT
-	TRBJ2-1	TRBV28	-	CASRRSSGSSYNEQFF	TGTGCCAGCAGACGTAGTAGCGGTAGCTCCTACAATGAGCAGTTCTTC
-	TRBJ2-1	TRBV11-3	-	CASSLGLGSEQFF	TGTGCCAGCAGCTTAGGCCTAGGGAGTGAGCAGTTCTTC
-	TRBJ2-1	TRBV29-1	TRBD2	CSGSEGLAPNNEQFF	TGCAGCGGATCCGAGGGACTAGCGCCCAACAATGAGCAGTTCTTC
-	TRBJ2-6	TRBV6-4	-	CASSDSFSSGANVLTF	TGTGCCAGCAGTGACTCTTTCAGCTCTGGGGCCAACGTCCTGACTTTC
once	TRBJ2-2	TRBV19	-	CASRQGSATANTGELFF	TGTGCCAGTAGACAGGGTTCCGCGACGGCGAACACCGGGGAGCTGTTTTTT
few	TRBJ2-1	TRBV4-3	-	CASAIYRDWGEQFF	TGCGCCAGCGCGATCTACAGGGACTGGGGTGAGCAGTTCTTC
-	TRBJ2-1	TRBV30	-	CAWSARGAGLGEQFF	TGTGCCTGGAGTGCCCGGGGTGCGGGATTGGGTGAGCAGTTCTTC
many	TRBJ2-7	TRBV18	TRBD2	CASSPSYGGESSYEQYF	TGTGCCAGCTCACCTAGTTACGGGGGGGAGAGCTCCTACGAGCAGTACTTC
-	TRBJ2-7	TRBV10-3	-	CAISASHVAEQYF	TGTGCCATCAGTGCAAGTCATGTCGCCGAGCAGTACTTC
-	TRBJ1-2	TRBV5-4	-	CASSLVTGAPDGYTF	TGTGCCAGCAGCTTGGTGACAGGCGCCCCAGATGGCTACACCTTC
-	TRBJ2-1	TRBV7-9	TRBD1	CASSPRDRGANEQFF	TGTGCCAGCAGCCCGCGGGACAGGGGGGCTAATGAGCAGTTCTTC
-	TRBJ2-7	TRBV6-1	-	CASSYLREQYF	TGTGCCAGCAGTTACCTTCGGGAGCAGTACTTC
-	TRBJ1-5	TRBV4-2	TRBD1	CASSQGGTDYSNQPQHF	TGTGCCAGCAGCCAAGGTGGGACAGATTATAGCAATCAGCCCCAGCATTTT
-	TRBJ2-4	TRBV11-1	TRBD1	CASSEDRAENIQYF	TGTGCCAGCAGCGAGGACAGGGCCGAAAACATTCAGTACTTC
-	TRBJ2-7	TRBV5-1	TRBD2	CASSLVGGEGEQYF	TGCGCCAGCAGCTTGGTCGGGGGGGAAGGCGAGCAGTACTTC
-	TRBJ2-7	TRBV10-2	TRBD2	CASRDILAGGPYEQYF	TGCGCCAGCAGGGACATCTTAGCGGGAGGGCCCTACGAGCAGTACTTC
-	TRBJ2-5	TRBV15	TRBD2	CATSRAKTSGIETQYF	TGTGCCACCAGCAGAGCGAAGACTAGCGGAATAGAGACCCAGTACTTC
-	TRBJ1-4	TRBV19	TRBD1	CASRLTGGPNEKLFF	TGTGCCAGTAGGTTAACAGGGGGTCCTAATGAAAAACTGTTTTTT
-	TRBJ2-3	TRBV7-2	TRBD2	CASSRTSGITDTQYF	TGTGCCAGCAGCAGGACTAGCGGAATCACAGATACGCAGTATTTT
-	TRBJ1-4	TRBV19	-	CASSILPTNEKLFF	TGTGCCAGTAGTATCCTCCCAACTAATGAAAAACTGTTTTTT
few	TRBJ1-1	TRBV18	-	CASSPPPGNTEAFF	TGTGCCAGCTCACCACCGCCGGGGAACACTGAAGCTTTCTTT
once	TRBJ2-1	TRBV5-1	-	CASSLTINEQFF	TGCGCCAGCAGCTTGACTATTAATGAGCAGTTCTTC
once	TRBJ1-1	TRBV30	TRBD1	CAWRGRDRALLNTEAFF	TGTGCCTGGAGGGGCCGGGACAGGGCATTACTGAACACTGAAGCTTTCTTT
-	TRBJ1-2	TRBV11-2	TRBD1	CASSLGDRGRNYGYTF	TGTGCCAGCAGCTTGGGAGACAGGGGGAGGAACTATGGCTACACCTTC
-	TRBJ1-2	TRBV19	-	CASSNRENYGYTF	TGTGCCAGTAGTAACCGAGAGAACTATGGCTACACCTTC
-	TRBJ2-2	TRBV9	-	CASSLAGKNTGELFF	TGTGCCAGTTCCCTAGCTGGGAAGAACACCGGGGAGCTGTTTTTT
-	TRBJ1-1	TRBV29-1	-	CSVRINRMNTEAFF	TGCAGCGTCCGAATAAACAGGATGAACACTGAAGCTTTCTTT
-	TRBJ2-5	TRBV6-1	-	CASSGTYQETQYF	TGTGCCAGCAGTGGCACCTACCAAGAGACCCAGTACTTC
-	TRBJ1-2	TRBV6-6	-	CASSPVSAGGYTF	TGTGCCAGCAGTCCCGTTTCAGCTGGAGGCTACACCTTC
few	TRBJ2-1	TRBV15	-	CATSTSRNEQFF	TGTGCCACCAGCACCAGCAGGAATGAGCAGTTCTTC
-	TRBJ2-3	TRBV20-1	-	CSARMGDTQYF	TGCAGTGCTAGGATGGGAGATACGCAGTATTTT
-	TRBJ2-5	TRBV11-2	-	CASSLAGTTETQYF	TGTGCCAGCAGCTTAGCGGGGACAACCGAGACCCAGTACTTC
-	TRBJ2-2	TRBV5-4	-	CASKPGRTGDTGELFF	TGTGCCAGCAAACCGGGACGTACGGGGGACACCGGGGAGCTGTTTTTT